The 27 T cell receptor beta chains in this list originate from one sample, sequenced in a study of cytomegalovirus exposure and HLA in healthy donors. The PCR ran on 60 Vbeta and 13 Jbeta primers. The assay was immunoSEQ multiplex PCR, and TCRdb's table has in-frame clones only and misses some. This repertoire includes about 160,000 clones. The specimen was PBMCs. These receptors were obtained from a man under 40 in good health and CMV-seronegative.

J is TRBJ1-1 and V is TRBV18; D gene ambiguous. Germline V gene sequence: CDR1 KGHSH, CDR2 LQKENI. The CDR3 is made up of 15 amino acids. The germline V and J ends were trimmed by 3 bases and 0 bases, with 11 bases remaining between them. The CDR3 protein is CASSPLVSVNTEAFF. As DNA, the CDR3 is TGTGCCAGCTCACCGCTTGTCTCAGTGAACACTGAAGCTTTCTTT.

V is TRBV7-8 and J is TRBJ2-3; D ambiguous. With 5 bases removed from V and 0 bases from J, the gap between germline ends came to 15 bases. This CDR3 spans 16 amino acids. Germline lookup yields CDR1 SGHVS and CDR2 FQNEAQ. CDR3 sequence reads: CASSTGASLSTDTQYF. CDR3 nucleotides: TGTGCCAGCAGCACCGGAGCTAGTCTAAGCACAGATACGCAGTATTTT.

The V and J genes are TRBV5-1 and TRBJ2-1; TRBD2 matches at 7 bases. The CDR3 is made up of 14 amino acids. Germline V gene lookup returns CDR1 SGHRS and CDR2 YFSETQ. Trimming cost V 1 base and J 10 bases; bases outside gene matches: 8. CDR3: CASSLTSERNEQFF. As DNA, the CDR3 is TGCGCCAGCAGCTTGACTAGCGAACGAAACGAGCAGTTCTTC.

V usage is TRBV30 and J usage is TRBJ1-5, with 7 nucleotides matching TRBD1. The ends lost 2 bases at V and 4 bases at J; junction bases unmatched: 2. Germline loops: CDR1 GTSNPN, CDR2 SVGIG (reference sequence). This CDR3 is built from 13 residues. CDR3 amino acids: CAWSRGQNQPQHF. The CDR3 region has the DNA TGTGCCTGGAGTAGGGGACAGAATCAGCCCCAGCATTTT.

J is TRBJ1-2 and V is TRBV27; 8 nucleotides align to TRBD1. The CDR3 length is 14 residues. V lost 5 bases, J lost 4 bases, and 6 bases stayed unmatched. CDR1 and CDR2 (germline): MNHEY, SMNVEV (reference sequence). The CDR3 loop is CASSPGDRLYGYTF. CDR3 nucleotide sequence: TGTGCCAGCAGTCCAGGGGACAGGCTCTATGGCTACACCTTC.

As regards this clone: The conserved phenylalanine or tryptophan normally closing the CDR3 is absent here, so this likely arose from a read error. The chain combines TRBV10-3 with TRBJ2-3, with a tentative D call TRBD2 (5 bases). CDR1 ENHRY and CDR2 SYGVKD come from the germline V gene. The germline V and J ends were trimmed by 6 bases and 1 base, with 23 bases remaining between them. This CDR3 has 18 residues. The CDR3 DNA follows: TGTGCCATCAGCGACGACGGATCGCAGCGGACTCGCACAGATACGCAGTATTCT. Its translation: CAISDDGSQRTRTDTQYS.

This chain links TRBV30 with TRBJ2-3; possibly TRBD2 for D (5 bases). CDR1 is GTSNPN and CDR2 is SVGIG in the germline V gene (reference sequence). The germline V and J ends were trimmed by 0 bases and 4 bases, with 14 bases remaining between them. This CDR3 spans 15 amino acids. In DNA form, the CDR3 reads TGTGCCTGGAGTGTAGGCCGGAGGAGTGCAGATACGCAGTATTTT. This sequence encodes CAWSVGRRSADTQYF. Complete variable domain (other parts from reference TRBV30 and TRBJ2-3): SQTIHQWPATLVQPVGSPLSLECTVEGTSNPNLYWYRQAAGRGLQLLFYSVGIGQISSEVPQNLSASRPQDRQFILSSKKLLLSDSGFYLCAWSVGRRSADTQYFGPGTRLTVL.

The chain recombines TRBV19 with TRBJ2-1; 10 nucleotides agree with TRBD2. The length of the CDR3 is 16 residues. CDR1 and CDR2 (germline): LNHDA, SQIVND (reference sequence). J was trimmed by 8 bases and V by 4 bases; bases with no gene match: 11. CDR3 sequence (DNA): TGTGCCAGTAGTACGAGCGAGCGGGAGGGGATGTATGAGCAGTTCTTC. Translation: CASSTSEREGMYEQFF.

The chain employs TRBV7-8 and TRBJ2-6, with TRBD1 matching 8 bases. CDR1 and CDR2 from the germline V gene are SGHVS and FQNEAQ. V gave up 0 bases and J gave up 4 bases; unmatched junction bases: 5. The CDR3 sequence is 17 residues long. CDR3 DNA: TGTGCCAGCAGCTTAGCCCAGGGGGCAGAGGGGGCCAACGTCCTGACTTTC. It yields the protein CASSLAQGAEGANVLTF. Looking up the rest from reference TRBV7-8 and TRBJ2-6 gives the full variable domain: GAGVSQSPRYKVAKRGQDVALRCDPISGHVSLFWYQQALGQGPEFLTYFQNEAQLDKSGLPSDRFFAERPEGSVSTLKIQRTQQEDSAVYLCASSLAQGAEGANVLTFGAGSRLTVL.

This chain's CDR3 is CASRATGTGTFGELFF. CDR3 coding DNA: TGCGCCAGCAGAGCCACCGGGACAGGGACGTTCGGGGAGCTGTTTTTT. The chain combines TRBV10-1 with TRBJ2-2; 9 nucleotides agree with TRBD1. This CDR3 is built from 16 residues. V lost 6 bases and J lost 7; bases outside the gene matches: 12. CDR1 and CDR2 (germline): WNHNN, SYGVQD (reference sequence).

The rearrangement links TRBV19 to TRBJ2-6, with TRBD1 matching over 9 bases. The CDR3 is 19 amino acids. Germline V lookup: CDR1 LNHDA, CDR2 SQIVND (reference sequence). Trimming removed 3 bases from V and 2 bases from J; junction bases left unmatched: 11. The CDR3 region is CASSIRGGQGSPGANVLTF. The DNA for the CDR3 is TGTGCCAGTAGTATCCGAGGCGGACAGGGGTCGCCTGGGGCCAACGTCCTGACTTTC.

The gene calls are TRBV5-1 and TRBJ2-2; 15 nucleotides agree with TRBD2. CDR3 length equals 17 residues. V trimming: 4 bases; J trimming: 6 bases; junction bases outside the gene matches: 7. The germline V gene encodes CDR1 SGHRS and CDR2 YFSETQ. CDR3 nucleotide sequence: TGCGCCAGCAGCAAGGGACTAGCGGGAGGAACGGCCGGGGAGCTGTTTTTT. Amino acids: CASSKGLAGGTAGELFF.

J is TRBJ2-3 and V is TRBV11-2, with 9 bases matching TRBD1. Germline CDR1 reads SGHAT; CDR2 reads FQNNGV. V shed 7 bases and J 6 bases; nucleotides not matched to a gene: 11. The CDR3 is 15 amino acids. The CDR3 DNA reads TGTGCCAGCATCATGACAGGGGGAAGCCTCGATACGCAGTATTTT. Translation gives CASIMTGGSLDTQYF.

The chain combines TRBV27 with TRBJ2-7; 8 nucleotides agree with TRBD1. The CDR3 length is 15 residues. The V segment lost 6 bases and the J segment 2 bases; nucleotides outside the gene matches: 9. CDR1 and CDR2 (germline): MNHEY, SMNVEV (reference sequence). Here the CDR3 reads CASSRTGTGAYEQYF. For the CDR3, the DNA is TGTGCCAGCAGCCGAACCGGGACAGGTGCCTACGAGCAGTACTTC.

The V and J genes are TRBV18 and TRBJ2-1; 8 nucleotides agree with TRBD1. From germline, CDR1 is KGHSH and CDR2 LQKENI. CDR3 length equals 14 residues. Trimming removed 8 bases from V and 6 bases from J; junction bases left unmatched: 9. CDR3 loop: CASQTGDRGNEQFF. Here the CDR3 DNA reads TGTGCCAGCCAGACAGGGGACCGGGGCAATGAGCAGTTCTTC.

The chain employs TRBV5-1 and TRBJ2-3; a possible D gene is TRBD2 (5 bases). V was cut by 7 bases and J by 0 bases, with 12 bases left in between. CDR3 length: 14 amino acids. Germline V lookup: CDR1 SGHRS, CDR2 YFSETQ. The CDR3, as DNA: TGCGCCAGCCGGACTCCCTCTAGCACAGATACGCAGTATTTT. Residues: CASRTPSSTDTQYF. Supplemented by reference TRBV5-1 and TRBJ2-3, the full variable domain reads KAGVTQTPRYLIKTRGQQVTLSCSPISGHRSVSWYQQTPGQGLQFLFEYFSETQRNKGNFPGRFSGRQFSNSRSEMNVSTLELGDSALYLCASRTPSSTDTQYFGPGTRLTVL.

The chain links TRBV11-1 to TRBJ2-3; TRBD2 aligns across 14 bases. Per the germline V gene, CDR1 is SGHAT and CDR2 is FQDESV (reference sequence). This CDR3 region has 15 residues. V lost 5 bases, J lost 8 bases, and 6 bases stayed unmatched. The CDR3 DNA is TGTGCCAGCAGCCAAGGGACTAGCGGGAGCTCTACGCAGTATTTT. Translation: CASSQGTSGSSTQYF.

Worth noting for this clone: The same CDR3 is also encoded by other DNA sequences in this sample. This rearrangement joins TRBV6-5 to TRBJ2-3; D not certain. CDR1 MNHEY and CDR2 SVGAGI come from the germline V gene. Deletions cut 3 bases from V and 3 bases from J, with 7 bases between. There are 13 residues in the CDR3. The CDR3 loop reads CASSYPGTDTQYF. The CDR3 DNA reads as TGTGCCAGCAGTTATCCGGGTACAGATACGCAGTATTTT.

The J gene is TRBJ1-2, the V gene TRBV28, with 8 bases identical to TRBD1. CDR1 is MDHEN and CDR2 is SYDVKM in the germline V gene. The V and J ends lost 4 bases and 5 bases, in that order; junction bases with no gene match: 15. CDR3 length: 17 amino acids. The CDR3 loop reads CASSSTPGGRVGYGYTF. DNA for the CDR3: TGTGCCAGCAGTTCAACTCCAGGGGGCCGGGTCGGGTATGGCTACACCTTC.

The chain combines TRBV5-3 with TRBJ1-1, with 9 bases that match TRBD1. TRBV5-3 is an ORF, with its function uncertain. J lost 4 bases, V lost 1 base, and 17 bases had no gene match. The CDR3 is 19 residues long. The CDR3, as DNA: TGTGCCAGAAGCTTGCCACGAATCGGGACAGGGAGATGGGCCACTGAAGCTTTCTTT. Translated: CARSLPRIGTGRWATEAFF.

The CDR3 region is CASRAPQGSGFHEQYF. The CDR3 DNA follows: TGTGCCAGCAGAGCACCTCAGGGCTCGGGCTTTCACGAGCAGTACTTC. The chain couples TRBV6-6 to TRBJ2-7, with a weak D call TRBD1 (5 bases). The ends were cut back, 6 bases at V and 5 bases at J, with 23 bases in the middle. The CDR3 totals 16 residues. Germline CDR1 is MNHNY and CDR2 is SVGAGI (reference sequence).

The chain recombines TRBV18 with TRBJ2-5; D unclear. Germline V gene data show CDR1 as KGHSH and CDR2 as LQKENI. This CDR3 comprises 13 residues. V was pared by 4 bases and J by 0 bases, with 6 bases between. The CDR3 region is CASSRDYQETQYF. The CDR3 DNA follows: TGTGCCAGCTCACGCGATTACCAAGAGACCCAGTACTTC.

About this clone: Germline is not matched at one junction end, which may reflect a read error. The genes are TRBV28 and TRBJ1-3, with a possible D match to TRBD1 (5 bases). The germline V gene has CDR1 MDHEN and CDR2 SYDVKM. This CDR3 spans 11 amino acids. The CDR3 DNA reads as TGTGCCAGCAGTTCACAGGTGGAAGGAGATTTT. Its translation: CASSSQVEGDF.

The rearrangement links TRBV30 to TRBJ1-1; D not certain. Germline V gene sequence: CDR1 GTSNPN, CDR2 SVGIG (reference sequence). The CDR3 is made up of 13 amino acids. V dropped 3 bases and J dropped 0 bases, with 8 bases sitting between them. The CDR3 spells CAWSLELNTEAFF. Written as DNA, the CDR3 is TGTGCCTGGAGCCTAGAATTGAACACTGAAGCTTTCTTT.

The rearrangement joins TRBV11-3 to TRBJ1-4; D is undetermined. The V gene's germline CDR1 is SGHNT and CDR2 YENEEA. The CDR3 consists of 13 residues. V was trimmed by 1 base and J by 8 bases, leaving 8 bases between them. The CDR3 bases are TGTGCCAGCAGCTTAGGGACGGGGGAAAAACTGTTTTTT. Protein: CASSLGTGEKLFF.

The chain links TRBV6-5 to TRBJ2-3; D perhaps matches TRBD1 (5 bases). CDR1 is MNHEY, CDR2 SVGAGI, per germline. Trimming pared 5 bases from V and 5 bases from J, leaving 8 bases between. The CDR3 extends over 12 amino acids. The CDR3 nucleotides read TGTGCCAGCAGTAGAAGGGGAGATACGCAGTATTTT. It encodes CASSRRGDTQYF.

This chain joins TRBV6-1 and TRBJ2-7; possibly TRBD2 for D (5 bases). V lost 7 bases and J 5 bases, leaving 9 bases between the germline ends. The V gene's germline CDR1 is MNHNS and CDR2 SASEGT. The CDR3 spans 11 residues. Written as DNA, the CDR3 is TGTGCCAGCAACCGGGAACACGAGCAGTACTTC. Encoded protein: CASNREHEQYF.